This is a list of T cell receptor beta chains from one sample in a study of cytomegalovirus exposure and HLA in healthy donors. The table came from immunoSEQ multiplex PCR; TCRdb's copy has only in-frame clones and leaves some out. The sample shows approximately 220,000 clones, about 80% of them seen only once. The sequenced sample was PBMCs. All receptors come from a man aged 18 to 29 in good health and CMV-seronegative. Each CDR3 is given with its conserved first and last residue. The D gene is left open where the match is weak. Only some rows state a clone size, as once, few, many or a class for expanded clones.

d_call	cdr3_length	v_call	j_call	clone_size	cdr3_aa	cdr3_nt
NA	18	TRBV4-1	TRBJ2-7	once	CASSQGGAEGRLGYEQYF	TGCGCCAGCAGCCAAGGGGGCGCGGAAGGCCGTCTTGGCTACGAGCAGTACTTC
NA	14	TRBV5-4	TRBJ2-5	once	CASSLVGGQETQYF	TGTGCCAGCAGCTTGGTAGGGGGCCAAGAGACCCAGTACTTC
NA	15	TRBV5-4	TRBJ1-1	NA	CASSLFVVGNTEAFF	TGTGCCAGCAGCTTGTTTGTAGTTGGGAACACTGAAGCTTTCTTT
TRBD1	17	TRBV4-3	TRBJ2-3	NA	CASSQDWGTGSTDTQYF	TGCGCCAGCAGCCAAGATTGGGGGACAGGGAGCACAGATACGCAGTATTTT
TRBD1	17	TRBV13	TRBJ1-6	NA	CASSQTEQGAKGSPLHF	TGTGCCAGCAGCCAGACTGAACAGGGGGCGAAGGGTTCACCCCTCCACTTT
NA	16	TRBV23-1	TRBJ2-7	NA	CASSQSPARGDEEQYF	TGCGCCAGCAGTCAATCTCCGGCCAGGGGTGACGAAGAGCAGTACTTC
NA	15	TRBV9	TRBJ2-5	NA	CASSVSGWEQETQYF	TGTGCCAGCAGCGTAAGCGGCTGGGAACAAGAGACCCAGTACTTC
TRBD1	15	TRBV6-5	TRBJ1-6	NA	CASSYEGQLNSPLHF	TGTGCCAGCAGTTACGAGGGACAGCTAAATTCACCCCTCCACTTT
NA	12	TRBV28	TRBJ2-7	NA	CASSLLSYEQYF	TGTGCCAGCAGTTTACTCTCTTACGAGCAGTACTTC
NA	14	TRBV28	TRBJ1-4	NA	CASSLGQVGEKLFF	TGTGCCAGCAGTTTGGGGCAGGTCGGGGAAAAACTGTTTTTT
TRBD1	16	TRBV5-1	TRBJ1-4	NA	CASSPGQGWSNEKLFF	TGCGCCAGCAGCCCGGGACAGGGGTGGTCTAATGAAAAACTGTTTTTT
NA	13	TRBV29-1	TRBJ1-5	NA	CSVAEGVGQPQHF	TGCAGCGTTGCTGAAGGGGTCGGGCAGCCCCAGCATTTT
TRBD1	16	TRBV19	TRBJ1-5	NA	CASREGGQDSYQPQHF	TGTGCCAGTAGGGAAGGGGGACAGGATAGTTATCAGCCCCAGCATTTT
NA	15	TRBV7-8	TRBJ1-5	many	CASSLWGESNQPQHF	TGTGCCAGCAGCTTATGGGGAGAAAGCAATCAGCCCCAGCATTTT
TRBD2	17	TRBV4-2	TRBJ2-3	NA	CASSQEGLAGGQDTQYF	TGTGCCAGCAGCCAAGAAGGGTTAGCGGGGGGGCAAGATACGCAGTATTTT
TRBD2	18	TRBV4-2	TRBJ2-5	NA	CASSQDGVAGVSQETQYF	TGTGCCAGCAGCCAAGATGGAGTAGCGGGAGTATCCCAAGAGACCCAGTACTTC
TRBD1	14	TRBV6-5	TRBJ1-1	few	CASRLDRVNTEAFF	TGTGCCAGCAGACTCGACAGGGTGAACACTGAAGCTTTCTTT
NA	12	TRBV29-1	TRBJ1-2	NA	CSVDAGNYGYTF	TGCAGCGTTGATGCAGGGAACTATGGCTACACCTTC
TRBD2	15	TRBV5-1	TRBJ2-3	NA	CASSDSGGAPDTQYF	TGCGCCAGCAGCGATAGCGGGGGGGCTCCAGATACGCAGTATTTT
TRBD1	14	TRBV7-2	TRBJ2-5	NA	CASSPYGQGETQYF	TGTGCCAGCAGCCCCTACGGACAGGGAGAGACCCAGTACTTC
NA	10	TRBV10-2	TRBJ2-5	NA	CASSENIFYF	TGCGCCAGCAGTGAAAACATCTTCTACTTC
TRBD2	14	TRBV7-2	TRBJ2-2	NA	CASSLALAPGELFF	TGTGCCAGCAGCTTAGCACTAGCGCCCGGGGAGCTGTTTTTT
TRBD2	17	TRBV5-6	TRBJ2-3	NA	CASRMGLAGASTDTQYF	TGTGCCAGCAGGATGGGACTAGCGGGGGCAAGCACAGATACGCAGTATTTT
NA	13	TRBV30	TRBJ2-1	NA	CASLRHNYNEQFF	TGTGCCAGCCTCAGGCACAACTACAATGAGCAGTTCTTC
NA	12	TRBV7-2	TRBJ1-1	NA	CASTQSWGDAFF	TGTGCCAGCACCCAAAGTTGGGGGGACGCTTTCTTT
TRBD1	15	TRBV7-9	TRBJ2-7	once	CASSRKAGQGYEQYF	TGTGCCAGCAGCCGAAAGGCGGGACAGGGCTACGAGCAGTACTTC
TRBD2	16	TRBV9	TRBJ2-3	NA	CASSHDPSGATDTQYF	TGTGCCAGCAGCCACGACCCCAGCGGGGCCACAGATACGCAGTATTTT
NA	16	TRBV15	TRBJ2-7	once	CATSREPTGVSYEQYF	TGTGCCACCAGCAGAGAGCCGACAGGCGTCTCCTACGAGCAGTACTTC
NA	15	TRBV11-3	TRBJ1-3	NA	CASSPGQGPGNTIYF	TGTGCCAGCAGCCCTGGACAAGGGCCTGGAAACACCATATATTTT
TRBD2	15	TRBV9	TRBJ2-1	NA	CASSAYTGTTNEQFF	TGTGCCAGCAGCGCCTATACCGGGACTACGAATGAGCAGTTCTTC
NA	12	TRBV27	TRBJ1-2	NA	CASSLDINGYTF	TGTGCCAGCAGTCTGGACATCAATGGCTACACCTTC